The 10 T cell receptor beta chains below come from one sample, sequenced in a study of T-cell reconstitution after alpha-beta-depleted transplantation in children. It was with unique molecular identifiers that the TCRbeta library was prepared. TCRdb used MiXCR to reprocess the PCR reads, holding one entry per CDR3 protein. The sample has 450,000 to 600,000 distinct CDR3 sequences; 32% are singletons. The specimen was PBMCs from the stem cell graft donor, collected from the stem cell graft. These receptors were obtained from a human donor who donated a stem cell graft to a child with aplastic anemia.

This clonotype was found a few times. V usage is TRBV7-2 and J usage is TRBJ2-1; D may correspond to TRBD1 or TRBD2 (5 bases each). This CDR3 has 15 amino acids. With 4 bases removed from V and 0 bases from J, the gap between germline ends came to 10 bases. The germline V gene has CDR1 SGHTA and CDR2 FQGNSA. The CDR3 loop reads CASSSGAVSYNEQFF. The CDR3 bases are TGTGCCAGCAGCTCCGGGGCGGTCTCCTACAATGAGCAGTTCTTC. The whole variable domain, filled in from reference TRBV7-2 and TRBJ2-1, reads GAGVSQSPSNKVTEKGKDVELRCDPISGHTALYWYRQSLGQGLEFLIYFQGNSAPDKSGLPSDRFSAERTGGSVSTLTIQRTQQEDSAVYLCASSSGAVSYNEQFFGPGTRLTVL.

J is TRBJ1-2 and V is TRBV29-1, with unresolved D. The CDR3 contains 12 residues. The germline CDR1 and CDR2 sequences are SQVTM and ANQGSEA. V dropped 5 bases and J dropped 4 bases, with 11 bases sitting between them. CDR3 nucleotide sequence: TGCAGCGTTCCCATCGGTGGCTATGGCTACACCTTC. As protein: CSVPIGGYGYTF.

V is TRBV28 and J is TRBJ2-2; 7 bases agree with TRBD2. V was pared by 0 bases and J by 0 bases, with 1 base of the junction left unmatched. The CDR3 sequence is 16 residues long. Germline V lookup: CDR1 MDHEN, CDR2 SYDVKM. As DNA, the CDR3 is TGTGCCAGCAGTTTATGGGGGGGGACGAACACCGGGGAGCTGTTTTTT. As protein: CASSLWGGTNTGELFF. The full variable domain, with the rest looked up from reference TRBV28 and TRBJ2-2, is DVKVTQSSRYLVKRTGEKVFLECVQDMDHENMFWYRQDPGLGLRLIYFSYDVKMKEKGDIPEGYSVSREKKERFSLILESASTNQTSMYLCASSLWGGTNTGELFFGEGSRLTVL.

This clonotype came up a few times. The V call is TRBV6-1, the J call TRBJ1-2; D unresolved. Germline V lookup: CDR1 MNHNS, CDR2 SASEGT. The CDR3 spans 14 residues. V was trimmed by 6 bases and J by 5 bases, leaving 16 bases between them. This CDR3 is CASRTTTSGYGYTF. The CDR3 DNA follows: TGTGCCAGCAGGACCACAACCTCGGGGTATGGCTACACCTTC.

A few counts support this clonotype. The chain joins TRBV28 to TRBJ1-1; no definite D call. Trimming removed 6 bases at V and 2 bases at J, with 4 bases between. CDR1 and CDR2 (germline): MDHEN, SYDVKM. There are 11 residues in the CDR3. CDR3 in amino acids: CASRPNTEAFF. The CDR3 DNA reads TGTGCCAGCAGGCCCAACACTGAAGCTTTCTTT. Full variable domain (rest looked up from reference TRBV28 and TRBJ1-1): DVKVTQSSRYLVKRTGEKVFLECVQDMDHENMFWYRQDPGLGLRLIYFSYDVKMKEKGDIPEGYSVSREKKERFSLILESASTNQTSMYLCASRPNTEAFFGQGTRLTVV.

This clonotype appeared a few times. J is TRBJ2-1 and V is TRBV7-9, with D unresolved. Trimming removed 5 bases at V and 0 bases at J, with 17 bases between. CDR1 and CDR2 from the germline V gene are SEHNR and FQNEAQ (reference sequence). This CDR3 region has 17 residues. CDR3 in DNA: TGTGCCAGCAGCCTCCGACCGCTTCGAGTCTCCTACAATGAGCAGTTCTTC. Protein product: CASSLRPLRVSYNEQFF.

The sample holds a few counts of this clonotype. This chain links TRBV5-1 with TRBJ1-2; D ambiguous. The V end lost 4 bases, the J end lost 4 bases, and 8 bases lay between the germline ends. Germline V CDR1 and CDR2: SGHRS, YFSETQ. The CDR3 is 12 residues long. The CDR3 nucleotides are TGCGCCAGCAGCCCGTCAAGCTATGGCTACACCTTC. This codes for CASSPSSYGYTF.

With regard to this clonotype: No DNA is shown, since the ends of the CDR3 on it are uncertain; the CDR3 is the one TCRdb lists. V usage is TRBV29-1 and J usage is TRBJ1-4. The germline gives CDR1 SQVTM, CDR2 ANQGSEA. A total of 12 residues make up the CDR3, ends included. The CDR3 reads CSILGLNEKLFF.

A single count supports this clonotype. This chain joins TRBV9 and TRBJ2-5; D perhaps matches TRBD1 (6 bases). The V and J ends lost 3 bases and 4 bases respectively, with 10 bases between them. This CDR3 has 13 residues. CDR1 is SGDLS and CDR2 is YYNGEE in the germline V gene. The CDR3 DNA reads TGTGCCAGCAGCGCGGACAGTAGAGAGACCCAGTACTTC. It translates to CASSADSRETQYF.

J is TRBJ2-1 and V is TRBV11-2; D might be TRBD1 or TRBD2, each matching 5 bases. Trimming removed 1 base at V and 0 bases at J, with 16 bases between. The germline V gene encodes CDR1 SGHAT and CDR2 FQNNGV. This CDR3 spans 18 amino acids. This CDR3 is CASSLGGLGESSYNEQFF. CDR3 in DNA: TGTGCCAGCAGCTTAGGAGGTTTAGGGGAGAGCTCCTACAATGAGCAGTTCTTC.